One sample yielded the 28 T cell receptor beta chains listed below, sequenced in a study of cytomegalovirus exposure and HLA in healthy donors. In the PCR, 60 Vbeta and 13 Jbeta primers were used. Some clones are missing from TCRdb's copy, which holds only in-frame ones; the method was immunoSEQ multiplex PCR. The table records about 73,000 clones, 75% of them present only once. What was sequenced was PBMCs. The receptors here all came from a man between 65 and 85 years old in good health and CMV-seronegative.

A word on this clone: Since the CDR3 does not end with the conserved phenylalanine or tryptophan, this likely comes from a read error. This chain joins TRBV4-3 and TRBJ2-7, with 10 bases matching TRBD2. This CDR3 region has 19 residues. Germline lookup yields CDR1 LGHNA and CDR2 YSLEER. Trimming at V came to 0 bases and at J to 2 bases, leaving 13 bases not matched to a gene. The CDR3 DNA reads as TGCGCCAGCAGCCAAGAGCGGCTAGCGGGAGACTCCCCCCCCTACGAGCAGTACCTC. This translates into CASSQERLAGDSPPYEQYL.

The rearrangement uses TRBV25-1 and TRBJ2-4; TRBD1 aligns across 10 bases. The CDR3 runs 16 residues. Germline V gives CDR1 MGHDK, CDR2 SYGVNS. Trimming removed 0 bases from V and 4 bases from J; junction bases left unmatched: 3. In DNA, the CDR3 is TGTGCCAGCAGTGAATATGGGACAGGGGTAAAAAACATTCAGTACTTC. It codes for CASSEYGTGVKNIQYF.

The V gene is TRBV9, the J gene TRBJ2-5, with a tentative D call TRBD2 (5 bases). CDR3 length: 13 amino acids. Trimming cost V 1 base and J 3 bases, with 7 bases left between them. Looked up from germline, CDR1 is SGDLS and CDR2 is YYNGEE. CDR3 region: CASSVPREETQYF. For the CDR3, the DNA is TGTGCCAGCAGCGTACCGCGGGAAGAGACCCAGTACTTC. Supplemented by reference TRBV9 and TRBJ2-5, the full variable domain reads DSGVTQTPKHLITATGQRVTLRCSPRSGDLSVYWYQQSLDQGLQFLIQYYNGEERAKGNILERFSAQQFPDLHSELNLSSLELGDSALYFCASSVPREETQYFGPGTRLLVL.

This clone occurred a few times. The chain uses TRBV6-1 and TRBJ1-2; D uncertain. Trimming cost V 1 base and J 8 bases, with 11 bases left between them. Looked up from germline, CDR1 is MNHNS and CDR2 is SASEGT. The CDR3 has 13 residues. The CDR3 DNA reads TGTGCCAGCAGTGAAGATCGGGAAAGGGGCTACACCTTC. As protein: CASSEDRERGYTF.

The chain combines TRBV5-4 with TRBJ1-1; weak D call: TRBD1 (6 bases). Between the trimmed V and J ends, which lost 1 base and 1 base, there was a span of 8 bases. CDR3 length: 14 amino acids. Germline lookup yields CDR1 SGHNT and CDR2 YYREEE (reference sequence). CDR3 region: CASSLWGPNTEAFF. The CDR3 DNA reads TGTGCCAGCAGCTTGTGGGGGCCGAACACTGAAGCTTTCTTT. The entire variable domain, with the rest obtained from reference TRBV5-4 and TRBJ1-1, is as follows: ETGVTQSPTHLIKTRGQQVTLRCSSQSGHNTVSWYQQALGQGPQFIFQYYREEENGRGNFPPRFSGLQFPNYSSELNVNALELDDSALYLCASSLWGPNTEAFFGQGTRLTVV.

The rearrangement joins TRBV2 to TRBJ2-7; 7 bases align to TRBD2. CDR1 SNHLY and CDR2 FYNNEI come from the germline V gene. With V trimmed by 5 bases and J by 3 bases, 7 bases remained unmatched. The CDR3 runs 14 residues. The CDR3 sequence is CASSSGLNNYEQYF. CDR3 nucleotide sequence: TGTGCCAGCAGTTCGGGACTAAATAACTACGAGCAGTACTTC.

The V call is TRBV27, the J call TRBJ1-2, with D possibly TRBD1 on 6 matching bases. Between the trimmed V and J ends, which lost 10 bases and 4 bases, there was a span of 16 bases. The CDR3 contains 13 residues. CDR1 is MNHEY, CDR2 SMNVEV, per germline (reference sequence). DNA for the CDR3: TGTGCCACCCAAGGGGGGGCCTCCTATGGCTACACCTTC. Protein product: CATQGGASYGYTF.

V is TRBV28 and J is TRBJ1-1; D unclear. Per germline, CDR1 MDHEN and CDR2 SYDVKM. The length of the CDR3 is 14 residues. Trimming stripped 5 bases from V and 8 bases from J, with 18 bases between. CDR3 region: CASSQQTLQKEAFF. The DNA for the CDR3 is TGTGCCAGCAGTCAACAAACCTTACAAAAAGAAGCTTTCTTT.

The chain employs TRBV30 and TRBJ1-1; D is unresolved. Trimming stripped 0 bases from V and 8 bases from J, with 10 bases between. The CDR3 runs 12 residues. Per the germline V gene, CDR1 is GTSNPN and CDR2 is SVGIG (reference sequence). CDR3 DNA sequence: TGTGCCTGGAGTGTACGGGGATGGGAAGCTTTCTTT. Translated: CAWSVRGWEAFF.

This rearrangement joins TRBV6-4 to TRBJ1-3; no reliable D call. This CDR3 is built from 13 residues. Germline V gene lookup returns CDR1 MRHNA and CDR2 SNTAGT. Between the trimmed V and J ends, which lost 3 bases and 4 bases, there was a span of 7 bases. The CDR3 protein is CASSETHGNTIYF. Written as DNA, the CDR3 is TGTGCCAGCAGTGAAACTCACGGAAACACCATATATTTT.

V gene TRBV5-4 combines with J gene TRBJ2-1, with TRBD2 identical over 8 bases. The CDR3 runs 15 residues. The V and J ends lost 4 bases and 7 bases, in that order; junction bases with no gene match: 10. The germline V gene encodes CDR1 SGHNT and CDR2 YYREEE (reference sequence). CDR3 bases: TGTGCCAGCAGCCGCCCGGGGGGGTGGACGAATGAGCAGTTCTTC. Its translation is CASSRPGGWTNEQFF.

This chain connects TRBV7-2 to TRBJ1-6, with D perhaps TRBD1 (6 bases). Germline V gene lookup returns CDR1 SGHTA and CDR2 FQGNSA. Deletions cut 2 bases from V and 7 bases from J, with 9 bases between. This CDR3 spans 14 amino acids. Here the CDR3 reads CASSLSGANSPLHF. The CDR3 DNA sequence: TGTGCCAGCAGCTTATCAGGGGCAAATTCACCCCTCCACTTT.

The sample holds one count of this clone. The chain carries TRBV10-3 and TRBJ1-1, with D possibly matching TRBD1 (5 bases). The V end was cut by 4 bases, the J end by 4 bases, with 13 bases between. The CDR3 loop spans 14 amino acids. Germline V gives CDR1 ENHRY, CDR2 SYGVKD. This chain's CDR3 is CAISGGGGTTEAFF. The CDR3, as DNA: TGTGCCATCAGTGGTGGGGGGGGGACCACTGAAGCTTTCTTT.

Only a few counts were recorded for this clone. The chain links TRBV7-2 to TRBJ2-3, with TRBD2 matching over 11 bases. This CDR3 spans 16 amino acids. Germline V gene lookup returns CDR1 SGHTA and CDR2 FQGNSA. After removal of 6 bases from V and 5 bases from J, the junction contained 10 bases not matched to a gene. The chain's CDR3 is CASRRISGRARDTQYF. The CDR3 DNA is TGTGCCAGCAGGAGAATTAGCGGGAGGGCCAGAGATACGCAGTATTTT.

V gene TRBV18 combines with J gene TRBJ1-1; D gene uncertain. This CDR3 region has 14 residues. Per germline, CDR1 KGHSH and CDR2 LQKENI. V was pared by 2 bases and J by 2 bases, with 9 bases between. For the CDR3, the DNA is TGTGCCAGCTCACCAAGCTCAGGCAACACTGAAGCTTTCTTT. It specifies CASSPSSGNTEAFF.

This clone turned up a few times. The V call is TRBV29-1, the J call TRBJ1-1, with unresolved D. The CDR3 spans 15 residues. Trimming removed 6 bases from V and 1 base from J, with 18 bases in between. The germline CDR1 and CDR2 sequences are SQVTM and ANQGSEA. The CDR3 DNA reads TGCAGCGTCGCTTCCTCGGCGGGTCCGAACACTGAAGCTTTCTTT. Amino acid sequence: CSVASSAGPNTEAFF.

The chain recombines TRBV5-4 with TRBJ1-6; a weak D match, TRBD1 (5 bases). There are 15 residues in the CDR3. V was clipped by 5 bases and J by 9 bases, with 18 bases between them. The germline V gene encodes CDR1 SGHNT and CDR2 YYREEE (reference sequence). CDR3 in amino acids: CASRMGGSGVSPLHF. The CDR3 bases are TGTGCCAGCAGAATGGGGGGGTCTGGGGTTTCACCCCTCCACTTT.

This clone was seen only once. The chain links TRBV29-1 to TRBJ2-3, with 7 nucleotides matching TRBD2. V shed 4 bases and J 1 base; nucleotides not matched to a gene: 8. The CDR3 extends over 15 amino acids. Germline lookup yields CDR1 SQVTM and CDR2 ANQGSEA. The CDR3 sequence: CSVVTLASRTDTQYF. CDR3 in DNA: TGCAGCGTTGTCACACTAGCGTCCCGCACAGATACGCAGTATTTT.

In regard to this clone: Sequence at one end of the junction differs from germline and may be a read error. The rearrangement joins TRBV7-7 to TRBJ2-2; 8 bases line up with TRBD1. Germline V lookup: CDR1 SSHAT, CDR2 FNYEAQ (reference sequence). CDR3 length: 15 amino acids. DNA for the CDR3: TGTGCTAGCAGCTTATCAGGGGGCTCCTCCGGGGAGCTGTTTTTT. Translation gives CASSLSGGSSGELFF.

The sample holds a few counts of this clone. The chain employs TRBV20-1 and TRBJ2-1; no clear D gene. The CDR3 is 11 amino acids. V lost 8 bases, J lost 0 bases, and 5 bases lay in between. Per the germline V gene, CDR1 is DFQATT and CDR2 is SNEGSKA (reference sequence). CDR3 region: CSSNSYNEQFF. CDR3 DNA sequence: TGCAGTAGCAACTCCTACAATGAGCAGTTCTTC.

This clone has only a few counts. The V gene is TRBV4-3, the J gene TRBJ2-7; no reliable D call. Germline values: CDR1 LGHNA, CDR2 YSLEER. The V end was cut by 3 bases, the J end by 1 base, with 13 bases between. The CDR3 has 15 amino acids. The CDR3: CASSHESGLSYEQYF. The CDR3 DNA is TGCGCCAGCAGCCACGAATCTGGGCTGTCCTACGAGCAGTACTTC.

Remarks on this clone: Its ends do not fully match the called genes, so a read error is possible. The chain is built from TRBV7-9 and TRBJ1-2; D may be TRBD1 (5 bases). This CDR3 has 15 amino acids. The germline V gene has CDR1 SEHNR and CDR2 FQNEAQ (reference sequence). In DNA form, the CDR3 reads TGTTCCAGCAGCCTACGGGACGCCAGGAGGGATGGCTACACCTTC. Residues: CSSSLRDARRDGYTF. The full variable domain, completed using reference TRBV7-9 and TRBJ1-2, is DTGVSQNPRHKITKRGQNVTFRCDPISEHNRLYWYRQTLGQGPEFLTYFQNEAQLEKSRLLSDRFSAERPKGSFSTLEIQRTEQGDSAMYLCSSSLRDARRDGYTFGSGTRLTVV.

V is TRBV19 and J is TRBJ1-4; 9 nucleotides line up with TRBD1. V shed 7 bases and J 8 bases; nucleotides not matched to a gene: 5. Germline V gives CDR1 LNHDA, CDR2 SQIVND (reference sequence). The CDR3 contains 13 residues. CDR3 region: CASNHRGREKLFF. CDR3 nucleotides: TGTGCCAGTAATCACAGGGGGCGAGAAAAACTGTTTTTT. Filled out from reference TRBV19 and TRBJ1-4, the complete variable domain reads DGGITQSPKYLFRKEGQNVTLSCEQNLNHDAMYWYRQDPGQGLRLIYYSQIVNDFQKGDIAEGYSVSREKKESFPLTVTSAQKNPTAFYLCASNHRGREKLFFGSGTQLSVL.

The chain couples TRBV6-5 to TRBJ1-5; 8 bases agree with TRBD1. The CDR3 totals 15 residues. Germline CDR1 and CDR2: MNHEY and SVGAGI. Trimming removed 7 bases from V and 2 bases from J; junction bases left unmatched: 7. CDR3 in DNA: TGTGCCAGCATTCAGGGGGCGCAGCGCAATCAGCCCCAGCATTTT. Translated: CASIQGAQRNQPQHF.

The gene calls are TRBV30 and TRBJ2-3; TRBD2 aligns across 11 bases. The junction had 7 bases not matched to a gene; V was cut back by 0 bases and J by 2 bases. Germline V gene lookup returns CDR1 GTSNPN and CDR2 SVGIG (reference sequence). CDR3 length: 17 residues. CDR3 in amino acids: CAWSVGLAGGFTDTQYF. CDR3 nucleotide sequence: TGTGCCTGGAGTGTGGGCCTAGCGGGGGGATTCACAGATACGCAGTATTTT.

V gene TRBV30 combines with J gene TRBJ1-2, with 7 bases lining up with TRBD1. This CDR3 region has 12 residues. V dropped 2 bases and J dropped 7; count of bases not matched to a gene: 4. Germline V gene sequence: CDR1 GTSNPN, CDR2 SVGIG (reference sequence). Here the CDR3 reads CAWSLTGSGYTF. The CDR3 nucleotides read TGTGCCTGGAGTCTGACAGGGAGTGGCTACACCTTC.

This clone was seen once. The chain combines TRBV4-3 with TRBJ2-3; D is perhaps TRBD2 (5 bases). The CDR3 runs 13 residues. Per germline, CDR1 LGHNA and CDR2 YSLEER. V lost 6 bases and J lost 11, with 18 bases in between. The CDR3 nucleotides are TGCGCCAGCAGTCGCGTGATCGGGGAGATGCAGTATTTT. Translating gives CASSRVIGEMQYF.

This clone was seen only once. The V and J genes are TRBV5-4 and TRBJ2-7; D is ambiguous. The CDR3 runs to 16 residues. Trimming cost V 6 bases and J 0 bases, with 19 bases left between them. The V gene's germline CDR1 is SGHNT and CDR2 YYREEE (reference sequence). CDR3 sequence (DNA): TGTGCCAGCACCTTTTCCCCCGAGACAAGCTCCTACGAGCAGTACTTC. This translates into CASTFSPETSSYEQYF.